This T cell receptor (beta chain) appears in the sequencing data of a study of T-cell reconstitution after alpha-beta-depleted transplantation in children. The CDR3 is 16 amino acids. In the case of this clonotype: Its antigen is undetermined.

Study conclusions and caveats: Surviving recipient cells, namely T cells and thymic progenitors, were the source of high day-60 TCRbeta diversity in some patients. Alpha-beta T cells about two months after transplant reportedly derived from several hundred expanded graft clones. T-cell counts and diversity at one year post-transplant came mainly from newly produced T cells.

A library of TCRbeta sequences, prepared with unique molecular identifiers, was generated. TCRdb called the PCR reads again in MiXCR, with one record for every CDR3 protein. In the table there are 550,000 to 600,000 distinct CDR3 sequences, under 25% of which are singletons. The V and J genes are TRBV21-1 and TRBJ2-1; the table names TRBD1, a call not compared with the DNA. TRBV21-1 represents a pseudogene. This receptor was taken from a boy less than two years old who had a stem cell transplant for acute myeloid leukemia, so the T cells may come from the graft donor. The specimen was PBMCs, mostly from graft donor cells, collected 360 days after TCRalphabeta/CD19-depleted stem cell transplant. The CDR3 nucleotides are TGTGCCAGCAGCAAAAAGGCCAGGGGGTCGCCCAATGAGCAGTTCTTC. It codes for CASSKKARGSPNEQFF.